Shown below are 10 T cell receptor beta chains from a single sample sequenced in a study of a mutant IDH1 vaccine in newly diagnosed glioma. The table came from immunoSEQ multiplex PCR; TCRdb's copy has only in-frame clones and leaves some out. The table lists 50,000 to 65,000 clones, less than 70% of them singletons, with about 4.8% in the top ten. Antigen specificity for these receptors is unknown. Time point in this sample: week 47, end of study. Topical imiquimod was applied with each vaccine dose, which held 300 ug of mutant IDH1 20-mer peptide. Sequenced here: peripheral blood mononuclear cells (PBMCs), sampled from a glioma patient whose treatment included an IDH1 peptide vaccine. The receptors derive from a man in his forties with glioma. Some clones in this sample may be carry-over from other donors' samples.

The chain joins TRBV7-8 to TRBJ1-1; no firm D call. Trimming removed 1 base from V and 7 bases from J, with 7 bases in between. CDR1 and CDR2 (germline): SGHVS, FQNEAQ. This CDR3 comprises 12 residues. The CDR3 loop is CASSLDVNEAFF. The DNA for the CDR3 is TGTGCCAGCAGCTTAGATGTTAATGAAGCTTTCTTT.

The V gene is TRBV10-2, the J gene TRBJ1-4; D might be TRBD1 (6 bases). Trimming left V 2 bases short and J 0 bases short, with 16 bases between. Germline V CDR1 and CDR2: WSHSY, SAAADI. The CDR3 runs 18 residues. The CDR3 DNA reads TGCGCCAGCAGTGAGCGGGACATACCTCAGGCAACTAATGAAAAACTGTTTTTT. Protein: CASSERDIPQATNEKLFF.

Worth noting for this clone: A junction end diverges from the germline sequence, so it may reflect a read error. This sequence joins TRBV6-5 and TRBJ1-2, with D uncertain. Germline-derived CDR1 and CDR2 are MNHEY and SVGAGI. CDR3 length: 15 residues. The CDR3 is CASTYGGTRASGYTF. In nucleotides, the CDR3 is TGTGCCAGCACTTACGGAGGCACAAGGGCGTCGGGCTACACCTTC.

The chain is built from TRBV4-1 and TRBJ2-7; 8 bases line up with TRBD2. V was pared by 0 bases and J by 3 bases, with 7 bases of the junction left unmatched. The CDR3 contains 16 residues. The germline CDR1 and CDR2 sequences are MGHRA and YSYEKL. CDR3 protein: CASSQESGGAFYEQYF. The DNA of the CDR3 is TGCGCCAGCAGCCAAGAGTCCGGGGGGGCTTTCTACGAGCAGTACTTC.

This clone was picked up one time. In DNA, the CDR3 is TGCGCCAGCACCCTAGCGACAGGGGCAGGGGAGCAGTACTTC. Translating it yields CASTLATGAGEQYF. This chain links TRBV10-2 with TRBJ2-7; 8 bases map to TRBD1. The CDR3 covers 14 residues. V shed 7 bases and J 7 bases; nucleotides not matched to a gene: 12. From germline, CDR1 is WSHSY and CDR2 SAAADI.

This clone turned up a few times. The rearrangement links TRBV6-1 to TRBJ1-1; possible D gene TRBD1, 5 bases. Trimming removed 5 bases from V and 10 bases from J, with 17 bases in between. Germline-derived CDR1 and CDR2 are MNHNS and SASEGT. The CDR3 has 13 residues. This chain's CDR3 is CASSNRDGVIAFF. DNA for the CDR3: TGTGCCAGCAGTAACCGGGACGGTGTAATAGCTTTCTTT.

The chain is built from TRBV2 and TRBJ2-7; 9 bases fit TRBD1. Germline V CDR1 and CDR2: SNHLY, FYNNEI. Trimming took 4 bases from V and 2 from J; bases not matched to a gene: 9. The CDR3 covers 16 residues. The CDR3 DNA reads TGTGCCAGCAGTGCACTTGGGACAGGGCCCACCTACGAGCAGTACTTC. Encoded protein: CASSALGTGPTYEQYF.

The gene calls are TRBV19 and TRBJ2-2; 10 nucleotides agree with TRBD2. Unmatched junction bases numbered 11, after V lost 6 bases and J lost 7 bases. This CDR3 has 16 amino acids. Germline CDR1 is LNHDA and CDR2 is SQIVND (reference sequence). The CDR3 loop is CASSTLTSGAGGELFF. CDR3 bases: TGTGCCAGTAGCACGCTCACTAGCGGGGCGGGCGGGGAGCTGTTTTTT.

The rearrangement joins TRBV14 to TRBJ1-4; D not resolved. V gave up 0 bases and J gave up 0 bases, with 8 bases separating them. CDR3 length: 16 amino acids. Per germline, CDR1 SGHDN and CDR2 FVKESK. The CDR3 loop is CASSQEPHATNEKLFF. DNA of the CDR3: TGTGCCAGCAGCCAAGAACCCCACGCAACTAATGAAAAACTGTTTTTT.

This clone is medium-sized by share. V is TRBV7-9 and J is TRBJ2-7; perhaps D is TRBD1 or TRBD2 (5 bases each). The length of the CDR3 is 13 residues. CDR1 and CDR2 (germline): SEHNR, FQNEAQ (reference sequence). Trimming took off 8 bases at V and 0 bases at J, with 11 bases between the two ends. CDR3 nucleotide sequence: TGTGCCAGCTGCTGGGGGAGCTCCTACGAGCAGTACTTC. It specifies CASCWGSSYEQYF. Drawing the rest from reference TRBV7-9 and TRBJ2-7, the complete variable domain is DTGVSQNPRHKITKRGQNVTFRCDPISEHNRLYWYRQTLGQGPEFLTYFQNEAQLEKSRLLSDRFSAERPKGSFSTLEIQRTEQGDSAMYLCASCWGSSYEQYFGPGTRLTVT.